This T cell receptor (beta chain) was captured in a study of T cells in Graves' hyperthyroidism and ophthalmopathy. Study conclusions and caveats: Ophthalmopathy was distinguished from stable hyperthyroidism by 13 V-J signatures.

Of note for this clonotype: What it binds is unknown.

Amplified regions were TCR beta CDR3 sequences from RNA transcripts. HTBI primers drove first-round RT-PCR of the TCR CDR3. TCRdb ran MiXCR on the multiplex PCR reads and lists one entry per CDR3 protein. The sample shows hundreds of thousands of distinct CDR3 sequences, roughly 24% of them seen only once. Not enrolled were patients with uncontrolled infection, other autoimmune disease, pregnancy or lactation. Diagnoses used clinical symptoms, serum thyroxine and TRAb, thyroid ultrasound and orbital computed tomography. PBMCs came from roughly 10 ml fresh peripheral blood. V shed 4 bases and J 4 bases; nucleotides not matched to a gene: 5. This CDR3 has 16 residues. Germline V lookup: CDR1 SGDLS, CDR2 YYNGEE.

The specimen was blood. This chain joins TRBV9 and TRBJ2-2, with TRBD2 matching over 12 bases. The clonotype comes from a woman aged 25 to 39 with Graves' ophthalmopathy. The CDR3 reads CASSTTSGGSTGELFF. Written as DNA, the CDR3 is TGTGCCAGCAGCACGACTAGCGGGGGTAGCACCGGGGAGCTGTTTTTT.